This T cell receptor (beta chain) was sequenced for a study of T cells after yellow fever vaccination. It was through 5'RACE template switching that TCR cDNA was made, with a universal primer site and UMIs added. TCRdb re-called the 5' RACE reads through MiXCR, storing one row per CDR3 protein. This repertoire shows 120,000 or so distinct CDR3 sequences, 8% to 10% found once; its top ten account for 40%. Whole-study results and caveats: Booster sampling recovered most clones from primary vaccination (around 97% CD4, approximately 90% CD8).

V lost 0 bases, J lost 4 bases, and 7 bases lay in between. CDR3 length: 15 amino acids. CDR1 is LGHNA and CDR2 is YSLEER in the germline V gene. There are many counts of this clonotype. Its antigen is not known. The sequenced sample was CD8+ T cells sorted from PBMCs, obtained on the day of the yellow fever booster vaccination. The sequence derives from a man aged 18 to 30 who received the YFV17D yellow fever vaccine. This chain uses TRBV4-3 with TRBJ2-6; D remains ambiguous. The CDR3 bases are TGCGCCAGCAGCCAAGATCCCGCCGGGGCCAACGTCCTGACTTTC. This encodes CASSQDPAGANVLTF.